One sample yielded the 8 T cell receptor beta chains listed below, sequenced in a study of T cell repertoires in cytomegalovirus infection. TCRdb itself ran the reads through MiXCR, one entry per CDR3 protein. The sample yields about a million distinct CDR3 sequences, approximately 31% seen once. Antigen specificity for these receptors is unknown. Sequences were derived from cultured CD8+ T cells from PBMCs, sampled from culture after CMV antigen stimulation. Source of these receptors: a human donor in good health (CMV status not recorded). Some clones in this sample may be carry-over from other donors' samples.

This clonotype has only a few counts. CDR3 DNA sequence: TGTGCCAGCAGCAAATCAGGGGCGGGGGAAAAACTGTTTTTT. It yields the protein CASSKSGAGEKLFF. The chain recombines TRBV7-9 with TRBJ1-4, with D possibly TRBD1 on 6 matching bases. The CDR3 extends over 14 amino acids. Germline values: CDR1 SEHNR, CDR2 FQNEAQ (reference sequence). With 5 bases removed from V and 8 bases from J, the gap between germline ends came to 15 bases.

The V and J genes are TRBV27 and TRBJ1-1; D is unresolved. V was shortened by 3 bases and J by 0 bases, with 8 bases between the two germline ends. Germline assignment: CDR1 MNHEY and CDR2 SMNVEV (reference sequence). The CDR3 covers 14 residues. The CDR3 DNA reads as TGTGCCAGCAGTTTGTGGTCTTTGAACACTGAAGCTTTCTTT. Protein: CASSLWSLNTEAFF.

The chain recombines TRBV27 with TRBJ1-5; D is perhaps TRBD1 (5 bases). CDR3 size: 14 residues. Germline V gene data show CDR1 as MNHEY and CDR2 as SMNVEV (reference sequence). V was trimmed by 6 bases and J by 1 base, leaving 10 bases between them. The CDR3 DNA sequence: TGTGCCAGCAGGTCAGGGCTAAGCAATCAGCCCCAGCATTTT. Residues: CASRSGLSNQPQHF.

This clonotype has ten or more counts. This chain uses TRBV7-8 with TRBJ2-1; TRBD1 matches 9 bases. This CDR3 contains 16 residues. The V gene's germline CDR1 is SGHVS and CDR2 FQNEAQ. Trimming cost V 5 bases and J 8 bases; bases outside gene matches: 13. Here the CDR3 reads CASSPNTGGARHEQFF. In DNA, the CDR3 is TGTGCCAGCAGCCCTAATACAGGGGGCGCAAGACATGAGCAGTTCTTC.

DNA for the CDR3: TGTGCCAGCAGTTGGGACAGGGGAAGCAATGAGCAGTTCTTC. Encoded protein: CASSWDRGSNEQFF. This chain joins TRBV27 and TRBJ2-1; the match to TRBD1 covers 10 bases. The CDR3 totals 14 residues. The V gene end was trimmed by 4 bases and the J gene end by 6 bases; junction bases not matched to a gene: 3. CDR1 and CDR2 from the germline V gene are MNHEY and SMNVEV (reference sequence).

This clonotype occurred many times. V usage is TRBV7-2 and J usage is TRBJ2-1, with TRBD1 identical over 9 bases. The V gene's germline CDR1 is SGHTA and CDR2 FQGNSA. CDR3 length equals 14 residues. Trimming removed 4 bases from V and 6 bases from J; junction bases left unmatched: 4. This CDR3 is CASSYWTGANEQFF. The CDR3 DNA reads TGTGCCAGCAGCTATTGGACAGGGGCCAATGAGCAGTTCTTC.

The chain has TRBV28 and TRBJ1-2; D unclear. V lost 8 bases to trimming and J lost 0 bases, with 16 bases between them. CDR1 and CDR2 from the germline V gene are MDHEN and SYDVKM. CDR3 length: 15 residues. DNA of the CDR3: TGTGCCAGCGAACCGGACCGTATGGCTAACTATGGCTACACCTTC. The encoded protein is CASEPDRMANYGYTF.

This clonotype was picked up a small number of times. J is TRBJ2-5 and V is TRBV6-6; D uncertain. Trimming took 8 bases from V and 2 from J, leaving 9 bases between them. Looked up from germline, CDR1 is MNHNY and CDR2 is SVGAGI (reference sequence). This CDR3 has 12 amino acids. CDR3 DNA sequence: TGTGCCAGCCGCTTTCAACAAGAGACCCAGTACTTC. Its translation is CASRFQQETQYF.